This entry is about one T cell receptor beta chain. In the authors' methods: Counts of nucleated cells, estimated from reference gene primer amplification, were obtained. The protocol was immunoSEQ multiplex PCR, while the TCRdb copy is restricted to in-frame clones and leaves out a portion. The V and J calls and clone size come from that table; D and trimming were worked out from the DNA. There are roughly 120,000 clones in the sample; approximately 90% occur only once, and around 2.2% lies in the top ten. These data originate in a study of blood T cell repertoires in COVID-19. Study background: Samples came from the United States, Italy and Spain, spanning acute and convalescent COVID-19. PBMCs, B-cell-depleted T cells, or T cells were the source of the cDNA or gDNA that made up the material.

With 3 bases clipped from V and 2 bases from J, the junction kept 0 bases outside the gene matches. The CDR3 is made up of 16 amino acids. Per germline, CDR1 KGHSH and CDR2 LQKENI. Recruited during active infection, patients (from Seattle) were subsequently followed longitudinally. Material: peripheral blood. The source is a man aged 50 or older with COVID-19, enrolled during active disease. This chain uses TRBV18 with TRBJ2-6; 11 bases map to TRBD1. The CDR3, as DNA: TGTGCCAGCTCACCGGGACAGGGGGCTGGGGCCAACGTCCTGACTTTC. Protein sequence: CASSPGQGAGANVLTF. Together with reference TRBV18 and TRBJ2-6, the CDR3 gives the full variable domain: NAGVMQNPRHLVRRRGQEARLRCSPMKGHSHVYWYRQLPEEGLKFMVYLQKENIIDESGMPKERFSAEFPKEGPSILRIQQVVRGDSAAYFCASSPGQGAGANVLTFGAGSRLTVL.